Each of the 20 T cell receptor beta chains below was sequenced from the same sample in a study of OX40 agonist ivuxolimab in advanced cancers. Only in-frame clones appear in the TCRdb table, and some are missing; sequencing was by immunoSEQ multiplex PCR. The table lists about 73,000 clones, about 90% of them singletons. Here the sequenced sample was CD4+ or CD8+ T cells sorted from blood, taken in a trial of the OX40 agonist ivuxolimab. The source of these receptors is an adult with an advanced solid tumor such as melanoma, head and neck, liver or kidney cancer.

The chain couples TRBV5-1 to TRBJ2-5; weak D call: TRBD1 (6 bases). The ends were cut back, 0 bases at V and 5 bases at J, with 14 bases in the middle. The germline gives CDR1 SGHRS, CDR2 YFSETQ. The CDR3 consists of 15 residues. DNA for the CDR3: TGCGCCAGCAGCTTGGAAGGGGGACGGCCTGAGACCCAGTACTTC. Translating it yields CASSLEGGRPETQYF. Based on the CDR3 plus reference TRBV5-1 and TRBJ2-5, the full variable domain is KAGVTQTPRYLIKTRGQQVTLSCSPISGHRSVSWYQQTPGQGLQFLFEYFSETQRNKGNFPGRFSGRQFSNSRSEMNVSTLELGDSALYLCASSLEGGRPETQYFGPGTRLLVL.

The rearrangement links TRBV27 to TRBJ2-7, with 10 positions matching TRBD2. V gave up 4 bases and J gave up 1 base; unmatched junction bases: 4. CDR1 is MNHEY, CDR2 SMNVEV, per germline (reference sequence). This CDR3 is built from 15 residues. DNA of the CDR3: TGTGCCAGCAGTTCGGAACTAGCGGGGTCCTACGAGCAGTACTTC. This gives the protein CASSSELAGSYEQYF.

The CDR3 loop is CASSDAGLAANEQFF. CDR3 DNA sequence: TGTGCCAGCAGTGACGCCGGACTAGCGGCCAATGAGCAGTTCTTC. V is TRBV6-1 and J is TRBJ2-1; 10 nucleotides line up with TRBD2. The CDR3 is made up of 15 amino acids. V dropped 3 bases and J dropped 6; count of bases not matched to a gene: 5. CDR1 is MNHNS and CDR2 is SASEGT in the germline V gene.

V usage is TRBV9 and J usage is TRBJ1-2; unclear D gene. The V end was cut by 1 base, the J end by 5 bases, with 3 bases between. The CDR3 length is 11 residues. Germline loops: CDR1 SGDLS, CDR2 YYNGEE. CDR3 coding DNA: TGTGCCAGCAGCGTACCGTATGGCTACACCTTC. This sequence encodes CASSVPYGYTF.

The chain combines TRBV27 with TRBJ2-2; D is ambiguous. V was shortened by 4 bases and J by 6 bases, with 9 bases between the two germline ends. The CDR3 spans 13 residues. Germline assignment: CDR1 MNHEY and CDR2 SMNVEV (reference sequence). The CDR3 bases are TGTGCCAGCAGTTCAATCCCGGCCGGGGAGCTGTTTTTT. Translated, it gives CASSSIPAGELFF.

The CDR3 DNA reads TGTGCCAGCAGCGTAGGGTGGGGGGTGGACGAGCAGTACTTC. Translation gives CASSVGWGVDEQYF. The chain employs TRBV9 and TRBJ2-7, with D possibly being TRBD2 (6 bases). The CDR3 covers 14 residues. CDR1 SGDLS and CDR2 YYNGEE come from the germline V gene. V was trimmed by 0 bases and J by 5 bases, leaving 12 bases between them.

This CDR3 reads CASSLLGANTEAFF. CDR3 bases: TGTGCCAGCAGTTTACTGGGGGCGAACACTGAAGCTTTCTTT. The V gene is TRBV27, the J gene TRBJ1-1; D might be TRBD1 (6 bases). Trimming stripped 2 bases from V and 1 base from J, with 8 bases between. Germline CDR1 and CDR2: MNHEY and SMNVEV (reference sequence). There are 14 residues in the CDR3.

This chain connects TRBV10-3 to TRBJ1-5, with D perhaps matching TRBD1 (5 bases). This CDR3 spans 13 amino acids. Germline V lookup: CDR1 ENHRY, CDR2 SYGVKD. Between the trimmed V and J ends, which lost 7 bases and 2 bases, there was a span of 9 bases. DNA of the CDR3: TGTGCCATCAAACCGGGACGCAATCAGCCCCAGCATTTT. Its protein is CAIKPGRNQPQHF.

The CDR3 spells CASSFGQGTGYTF. The CDR3 bases are TGTGCCAGCAGCTTCGGACAGGGCACAGGCTACACCTTC. The V and J genes are TRBV5-6 and TRBJ1-2; 8 nucleotides match TRBD1. The V and J ends lost 2 bases and 8 bases, in that order; junction bases with no gene match: 5. Per the germline V gene, CDR1 is SGHDT and CDR2 is YYEEEE. The CDR3 is 13 residues long.

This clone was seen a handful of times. The CDR3 loop reads CASSLLPPGRNSPLHF. CDR3 nucleotides: TGTGCCAGCAGTTTACTACCCCCAGGGCGTAATTCACCCCTCCACTTT. This chain connects TRBV27 to TRBJ1-6, with a possible D match to TRBD1 (5 bases). Germline assignment: CDR1 MNHEY and CDR2 SMNVEV (reference sequence). The CDR3 totals 16 residues. V was trimmed by 2 bases and J by 6 bases, leaving 14 bases between them.

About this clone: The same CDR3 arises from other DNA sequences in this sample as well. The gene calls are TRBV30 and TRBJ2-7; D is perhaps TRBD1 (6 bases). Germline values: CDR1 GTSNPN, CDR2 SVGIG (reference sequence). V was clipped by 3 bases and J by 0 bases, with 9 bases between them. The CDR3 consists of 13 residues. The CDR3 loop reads CAWRDRSSYEQYF. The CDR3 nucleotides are TGTGCCTGGAGGGACAGAAGCTCCTACGAGCAGTACTTC.

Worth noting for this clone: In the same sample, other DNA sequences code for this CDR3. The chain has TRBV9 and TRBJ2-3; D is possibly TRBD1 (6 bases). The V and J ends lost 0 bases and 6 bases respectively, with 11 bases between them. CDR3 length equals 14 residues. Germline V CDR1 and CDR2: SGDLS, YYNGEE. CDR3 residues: CASSVGGLEDTQYF. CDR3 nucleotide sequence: TGTGCCAGCAGCGTAGGGGGGCTGGAGGATACGCAGTATTTT.

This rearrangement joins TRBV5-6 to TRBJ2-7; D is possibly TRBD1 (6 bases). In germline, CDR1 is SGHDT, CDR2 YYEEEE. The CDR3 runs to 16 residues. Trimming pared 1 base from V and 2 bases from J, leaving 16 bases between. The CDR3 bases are TGTGCCAGCAGCTTGTCCGCCGGGACACTAACCTACGAGCAGTACTTC. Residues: CASSLSAGTLTYEQYF.

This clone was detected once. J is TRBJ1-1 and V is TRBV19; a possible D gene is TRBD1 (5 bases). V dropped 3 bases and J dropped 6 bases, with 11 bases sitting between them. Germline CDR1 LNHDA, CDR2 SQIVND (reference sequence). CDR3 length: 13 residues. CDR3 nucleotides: TGTGCCAGTAGTATTTCGGCAGGGTCTGAAGCTTTCTTT. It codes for CASSISAGSEAFF.

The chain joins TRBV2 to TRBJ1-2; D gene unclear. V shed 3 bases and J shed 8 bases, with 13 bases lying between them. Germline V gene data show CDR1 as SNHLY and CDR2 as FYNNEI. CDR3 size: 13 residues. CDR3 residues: CASSDFTTQGYTF. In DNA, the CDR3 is TGTGCCAGCAGTGATTTTACGACACAGGGCTACACCTTC.

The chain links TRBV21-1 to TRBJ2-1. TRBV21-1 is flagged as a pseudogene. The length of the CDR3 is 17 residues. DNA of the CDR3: TGTGCCAGCAGCAAAAGTGGGGAATCAAGCTCCTACAATGAGCAGTTCTTC. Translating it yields CASSKSGESSSYNEQFF.

Written as DNA, the CDR3 is TGTGCCAGCAGTGAACTAATATACGGGTCTCTTAATGAAAAACTGTTTTTT. Amino acids: CASSELIYGSLNEKLFF. This chain joins TRBV2 and TRBJ1-4, with D unresolved. Trimming removed 2 bases at V and 4 bases at J, with 17 bases between. The CDR3 contains 17 residues. CDR1 is SNHLY and CDR2 is FYNNEI in the germline V gene.

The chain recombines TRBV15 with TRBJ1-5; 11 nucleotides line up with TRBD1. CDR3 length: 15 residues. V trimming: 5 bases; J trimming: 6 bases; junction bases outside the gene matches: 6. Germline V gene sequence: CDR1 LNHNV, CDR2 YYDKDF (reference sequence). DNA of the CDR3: TGTGCCACCAGCGACCGGACAGGGGGCCTTCAGCCCCAGCATTTT. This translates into CATSDRTGGLQPQHF. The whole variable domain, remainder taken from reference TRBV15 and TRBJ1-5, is DAMVIQNPRYQVTQFGKPVTLSCSQTLNHNVMYWYQQKSSQAPKLLFHYYDKDFNNEADTPDNFQSRRPNTSFCFLDIRSPGLGDTAMYLCATSDRTGGLQPQHFGDGTRLSIL.

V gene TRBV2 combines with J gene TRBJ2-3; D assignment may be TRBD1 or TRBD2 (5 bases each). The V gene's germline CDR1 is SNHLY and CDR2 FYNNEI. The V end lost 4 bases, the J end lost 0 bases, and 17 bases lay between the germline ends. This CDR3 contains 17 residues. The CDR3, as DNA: TGTGCCAGCAGTGCCTCCCGGGGCGCAACTAGCACAGATACGCAGTATTTT. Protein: CASSASRGATSTDTQYF.

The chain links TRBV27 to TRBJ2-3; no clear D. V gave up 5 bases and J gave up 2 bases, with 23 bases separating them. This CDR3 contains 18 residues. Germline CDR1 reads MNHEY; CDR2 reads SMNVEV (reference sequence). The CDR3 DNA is TGTGCCAGCAGTCGAGTTGGGCTGGACGGACCGTACACAGATACGCAGTATTTT. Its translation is CASSRVGLDGPYTDTQYF.